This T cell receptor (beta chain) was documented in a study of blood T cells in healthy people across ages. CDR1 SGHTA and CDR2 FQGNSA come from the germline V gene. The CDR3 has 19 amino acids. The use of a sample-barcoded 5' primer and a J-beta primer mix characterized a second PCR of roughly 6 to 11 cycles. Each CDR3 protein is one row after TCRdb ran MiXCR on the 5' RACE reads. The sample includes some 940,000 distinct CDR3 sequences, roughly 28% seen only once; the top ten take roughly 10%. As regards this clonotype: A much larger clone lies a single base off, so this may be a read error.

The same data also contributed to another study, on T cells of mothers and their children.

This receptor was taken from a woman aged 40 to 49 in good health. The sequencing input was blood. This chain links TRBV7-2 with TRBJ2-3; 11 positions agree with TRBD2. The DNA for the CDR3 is TGTGCCGGCAGCCACGCGCATATGACTAGCGGGGTACGCACAGATACGCAGTATTTT. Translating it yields CAGSHAHMTSGVRTDTQYF.